The rows below give T cell receptor beta chains drawn from one sample of a study of shared clonotypes between healthy human individuals. Produced via immunoSEQ multiplex PCR; TCRdb's table is partial and in-frame only. The table includes hundreds of thousands of clones, less than 96% detected once. What was sequenced was naive CD4+ T cells sorted from blood. These receptors originate from a woman aged 30 to 39 in good health. The CDR3 runs from the conserved cysteine through the conserved F or W. A D gene is named only where the DNA matches it firmly. Clone size is stated in some rows and not others, as once, few, many or a class when expanded.

-	TRBV18	TRBD1	TRBJ1-4	TGTGCCAGCTCACCCAAACAGGGGCACGGGCTTAATGAAAAACTGTTTTTT	CASSPKQGHGLNEKLFF
-	TRBV27	TRBD2	TRBJ2-7	TGTGGTTCGGGGACTAGCATGATCTACGAGCAGTACTTC	CGSGTSMIYEQYF
-	TRBV28	-	TRBJ2-7	TGTGCCAGCAGTTTACGTGTCAGCGAGCAGTACTTC	CASSLRVSEQYF
-	TRBV18	-	TRBJ1-1	TGTGCCAGCTCACCAAACTCAGACTACACTGAAGCTTTCTTT	CASSPNSDYTEAFF
few	TRBV2	TRBD2	TRBJ2-1	TGTGCCAGCACCGAACTAGCGGGAGGGTACAATGAGCAGTTCTTC	CASTELAGGYNEQFF
-	TRBV28	TRBD1	TRBJ2-7	TGTGCCAGCCACAGACAGGGGACGGTAGTCTACGAGCAGTACTTC	CASHRQGTVVYEQYF
-	TRBV18	-	TRBJ1-5	TGTGCCAGCTCACCTGGTCCCCTTATGCAGCCCCAGCATTTT	CASSPGPLMQPQHF
-	TRBV7-8	-	TRBJ1-2	TGTGCCAGCAGCTTAGCTAAGGGACGAGGCTACACCTTC	CASSLAKGRGYTF
-	TRBV14	-	TRBJ2-7	TGTGCCAGCAGGGGCGTGGGATTTCTAACCTACGAGCAGTACTTC	CASRGVGFLTYEQYF
-	TRBV6-1	-	TRBJ2-7	TGTGCCAGCAGTCTTCGAGGGGCGCAAGAGCAGTACTTC	CASSLRGAQEQYF
-	TRBV2	-	TRBJ2-7	TGTGCCAGCAGTGAAGGGGGGGACGAGCAGTACTTC	CASSEGGDEQYF
-	TRBV6-1	-	TRBJ1-5	TGTGCCAGCAGTGAACTGGGACACCTAAATCAGCCCCAGCATTTT	CASSELGHLNQPQHF
-	TRBV19	-	TRBJ1-5	TGTGCCAGTAGTTCGCGGGACGGTGGCTATAGCAATCAGCCCCAGCATTTT	CASSSRDGGYSNQPQHF
-	TRBV18	TRBD1	TRBJ1-1	TGTGCCAGCTCACCGCGACTAACGGGACAGGGGACAACTGAAGCTTTCTTT	CASSPRLTGQGTTEAFF
-	TRBV7-9	TRBD1	TRBJ2-7	TGTGCCAGCAGCCCACAGGGGGGTCCCTACGAGCAGTACTTC	CASSPQGGPYEQYF
-	TRBV6-1	-	TRBJ2-5	TGTGCCAGCAGTGTCGGCGGGACACCCCAAGAGACCCAGTACTTC	CASSVGGTPQETQYF
-	TRBV28	-	TRBJ1-5	TGTGCCAGCAGCGGCGGGACAACCCCAAAGCGGCAGCCCCAGCATTTT	CASSGGTTPKRQPQHF
-	TRBV27	-	TRBJ2-5	TGTGCCAGCAGTTTGGGTCCCGCGTGGGAGACCCAGTACTTC	CASSLGPAWETQYF
-	TRBV4-2	-	TRBJ2-7	TGTGCCAGCAGCCAAGGGTACTACCCGAGCTCCTACGAGCAGTACTTC	CASSQGYYPSSYEQYF
-	TRBV5-1	TRBD1	TRBJ1-3	TGCGCCAGCAGCTTGGTCGGGACAGGGTTTTCTGGAAACACCATATATTTT	CASSLVGTGFSGNTIYF